The clone carrying this TCR beta chain was detected once. This sample is part of a study of blood T cell repertoires in COVID-19. Study-wide background: COVID-19 samples collected from the United States, Italy and Spain covered acute and convalescent phases.

Clones were read by immunoSEQ multiplex PCR, and TCRdb kept only the in-frame ones, dropping some. This sample has 300,000 to 450,000 clones, with around 89% found just once. V was clipped by 2 bases and J by 4 bases; unmatched bases: 3. The CDR3 has 14 amino acids. The V gene's germline CDR1 is SGHRS and CDR2 YFSETQ. The origin of this receptor is a woman younger than 30 who had recovered from COVID-19. What was sequenced was PBMCs or T cells enriched from blood (not recorded which). The V gene is TRBV5-1, the J gene TRBJ1-1; 9 bases match TRBD1. CDR3: CASSFGQGTTEAFF. CDR3 bases: TGCGCCAGCAGCTTCGGACAGGGGACCACTGAAGCTTTCTTT.